Presented here are 27 T cell receptor beta chains from one specimen sequenced in a study of read filtering for tumor transcriptome and immune sequencing. The library was built from about 400 ng RNA with molecular barcoded adaptors for alpha/delta and beta/gamma chains. TCRdb redid the calling of the reads with MiXCR, one entry per CDR3 protein. The profile shows 93,000 or so distinct CDR3 sequences, under 25% of them singletons. Sequencing was performed on a population of CD138-negative cells sorted from bone marrow. The receptors here all came from a donor at least 40 years old with multiple myeloma.

In its sample, this clonotype was seen many times. The chain links TRBV14 to TRBJ1-1; a possible D gene is TRBD1 (5 bases). Germline CDR1 reads SGHDN; CDR2 reads FVKESK. The V gene lost 10 bases and the J gene lost 7 bases, with 10 bases spanning the gap. This CDR3 is 10 amino acids long. The CDR3 reads CAIKGNEAFF. The CDR3 nucleotides read TGTGCCATCAAGGGGAATGAAGCTTTCTTT.

At least ten counts were recorded for this clonotype. This chain uses TRBV7-9 with TRBJ1-1, with D hard to call. Germline values: CDR1 SEHNR, CDR2 FQNEAQ (reference sequence). The CDR3 length is 12 residues. The V gene lost 5 bases and the J gene lost 7 bases, with 11 bases spanning the gap. CDR3 nucleotides: TGTGCCAGCAGCCGCTCTTGGGGTGAAGCTTTCTTT. It is translated as CASSRSWGEAFF.

This clonotype was detected ten times or more. The CDR3 loop reads CASSIGRGYEQYF. As DNA, the CDR3 is TGTGCCAGTAGTATAGGACGGGGATACGAGCAGTACTTC. The V gene is TRBV19, the J gene TRBJ2-7, with TRBD2 as a possible D gene (5 bases). V shed 1 base and J shed 4 bases, with 8 bases lying between them. The germline CDR1 and CDR2 sequences are LNHDA and SQIVND (reference sequence). This CDR3 is 13 amino acids long.

Points on this clonotype: One end of the junction does not line up with germline, which may come from a read error. The rearrangement joins TRBV6-4 to TRBJ2-1; D not resolved. This CDR3 is 12 amino acids long. Germline assignment: CDR1 MRHNA and CDR2 SNTAGT. CDR3 coding DNA: TGTGCTAGCAGTGATAACAGCAATGAGCAGCTCTTC. Its translation is CASSDNSNEQLF.

With respect to this clonotype: A read error is possible here, since a much larger clone lies one base away. CDR3 DNA: TGTGCCAGCAGCTTCTCAGGGTTGGGCGACACTGAAGCTCTCTTT. Residues: CASSFSGLGDTEALF. The V and J genes are TRBV28 and TRBJ1-1; tentative D call: TRBD1 (5 bases). The germline V gene encodes CDR1 MDHEN and CDR2 SYDVKM. This CDR3 spans 15 amino acids.

Note on this clonotype: A much larger clone differs from this one at a single base, so this may be a read error. V and J are TRBV20-1 and TRBJ2-3; 7 bases fit TRBD1. The J segment lost 4 bases and the V segment lost 4 bases, leaving 11 bases of the junction unmatched. CDR1 and CDR2 (germline): DFQATT, SNEGSKA (reference sequence). CDR3 length equals 15 residues. The CDR3 loop reads CSAKDWDSRADTQYF. Written as DNA, the CDR3 is TGCAGTGCTAAAGATTGGGACAGTCGGGCAGATACGCAGTATTTT.

The table lists this clonotype with many counts. The J gene is TRBJ2-1, the V gene TRBV7-9; a weak D match, TRBD1 (5 bases). V was clipped by 6 bases and J by 3 bases, with 15 bases between them. The CDR3 extends over 15 amino acids. CDR1 SEHNR and CDR2 FQNEAQ come from the germline V gene (reference sequence). The DNA for the CDR3 is TGTGCCAGCAGTCCCCAGGGAACGGGCTACAATGAGCAGTTCTTC. This encodes CASSPQGTGYNEQFF.

At least ten counts were recorded for this clonotype. This chain connects TRBV14 to TRBJ2-5; TRBD1 might be the D (5 bases). Germline V CDR1 and CDR2: SGHDN, FVKESK. V gave up 1 base and J gave up 4 bases, with 10 bases separating them. This CDR3 is 14 amino acids long. This chain's CDR3 is CASSQVGAPETQYF. The CDR3 DNA is TGTGCCAGCAGCCAAGTAGGGGCACCAGAGACCCAGTACTTC.

This clonotype came up many times. The genes are TRBV5-1 and TRBJ2-3, with D unresolved. Germline V CDR1 and CDR2: SGHRS, YFSETQ. V lost 0 bases, J lost 6 bases, and 14 bases lay in between. The CDR3 is 15 residues long. The DNA of the CDR3 is TGCGCCAGCAGCTTGGAGGCCAGGAGACGGGATACGCAGTATTTT. Protein sequence: CASSLEARRRDTQYF.

The chain is built from TRBV10-3 and TRBJ2-3, with D perhaps assigned TRBD1 or TRBD2 (5 bases each). The CDR3 extends over 14 amino acids. Germline assignment: CDR1 ENHRY and CDR2 SYGVKD. V was trimmed by 4 bases and J by 4 bases, leaving 12 bases between them. The CDR3 region has the DNA TGTGCCATCAGTGTCAGGGAGTTTGCAGATACGCAGTATTTT. Its protein is CAISVREFADTQYF.

The chain couples TRBV5-1 to TRBJ2-1; 10 nucleotides agree with TRBD2. This CDR3 has 16 amino acids. V gave up 4 bases and J gave up 8 bases; unmatched junction bases: 12. Germline assignment: CDR1 SGHRS and CDR2 YFSETQ. The CDR3 spells CASSPLQRGGRDEQFF. Here the CDR3 DNA reads TGCGCCAGCAGCCCCCTCCAGCGGGGGGGCCGGGATGAGCAGTTCTTC.

This clonotype came up a few times. The genes are TRBV5-1 and TRBJ2-1, with 8 bases matching TRBD1. Germline V gives CDR1 SGHRS, CDR2 YFSETQ. V shed 3 bases, J shed 4 bases, and the junction held 6 bases outside the gene matches. The CDR3 is 15 residues long. The CDR3 sequence: CASSSGQGLYNEQFF. For the CDR3, the DNA is TGCGCCAGCAGCTCCGGACAGGGCTTATACAATGAGCAGTTCTTC.

In its sample, this clonotype was seen many times. The chain combines TRBV7-3 with TRBJ2-3; D remains ambiguous. This CDR3 is built from 13 residues. Germline V gene sequence: CDR1 SGHTA, CDR2 FQGTGA. The V end was cut by 0 bases, the J end by 6 bases, with 7 bases between. The CDR3 sequence: CASSLTDQDTQYF. CDR3 coding DNA: TGTGCCAGCAGCTTAACAGATCAGGATACGCAGTATTTT.

This clonotype has only a few counts. The V gene is TRBV20-1, the J gene TRBJ1-2; D not certain. Germline assignment: CDR1 DFQATT and CDR2 SNEGSKA (reference sequence). Trimming shortened V by 0 bases and J by 7 bases, and 12 bases separated the two germline ends. The CDR3 spans 13 residues. The CDR3 DNA reads as TGCAGTGCTAGAGATCAAGGCTACTTTGGCTACACCTTC. Translation: CSARDQGYFGYTF.

This clonotype was counted at least ten times. The J gene is TRBJ2-1, the V gene TRBV3-1, with D possibly TRBD1 on 5 matching bases. Germline V gives CDR1 LGHDT, CDR2 YNNKEL (reference sequence). The CDR3 covers 14 residues. V lost 4 bases and J lost 6, with 13 bases in between. The CDR3 region has the DNA TGTGCCAGCAGCCCGGACAACCGTGGCAATGAGCAGTTCTTC. Amino acid sequence: CASSPDNRGNEQFF.

This clonotype was counted at least ten times. The chain uses TRBV5-1 and TRBJ2-6; D uncertain. The germline V gene encodes CDR1 SGHRS and CDR2 YFSETQ. The CDR3 consists of 14 residues. With 4 bases removed from V and 1 base from J, the gap between germline ends came to 6 bases. CDR3 sequence reads: CASSPPSGANVLTF. CDR3 DNA: TGCGCCAGCAGCCCCCCTTCTGGGGCCAACGTCCTGACTTTC.

In regard to this clonotype: A single base separates this from a much larger clone, so it may be a read error. V is TRBV5-1 and J is TRBJ2-2; D unresolved. V shed 0 bases and J shed 7 bases, with 7 bases lying between them. Germline CDR1 is SGHRS and CDR2 is YFSETQ. This CDR3 comprises 13 residues. The CDR3 loop reads CASSLAYRGELFF. The CDR3 DNA reads as TGCGCCAGCAGCTTGGCGTACCGCGGGGAGCTGTTTTTT. Variable domain in full (rest from reference TRBV5-1 and TRBJ2-2): KAGVTQTPRYLIKTRGQQVTLSCSPISGHRSVSWYQQTPGQGLQFLFEYFSETQRNKGNFPGRFSGRQFSNSRSEMNVSTLELGDSALYLCASSLAYRGELFFGEGSRLTVL.

This clonotype appeared many times. The chain recombines TRBV20-1 with TRBJ2-1; 10 bases agree with TRBD1. The germline V gene has CDR1 DFQATT and CDR2 SNEGSKA (reference sequence). The junction had 5 bases not matched to a gene; V was cut back by 3 bases and J by 6 bases. This CDR3 has 14 residues. The CDR3 here is CSARKTGGLNEQFF. The CDR3 coding sequence is TGCAGTGCTAGGAAGACAGGGGGCCTCAATGAGCAGTTCTTC.

This clonotype was observed a handful of times. The V gene is TRBV20-1, the J gene TRBJ1-4; tentative D call: TRBD1 (5 bases). Germline V gene data show CDR1 as DFQATT and CDR2 as SNEGSKA (reference sequence). V gave up 7 bases and J gave up 8 bases, with 11 bases separating them. This CDR3 has 11 residues. In DNA, the CDR3 is TGCAGTGGACTACGGGGGGAAAAACTGTTTTTT. Its translation is CSGLRGEKLFF.

The J gene is TRBJ2-1, the V gene TRBV5-4; D may be TRBD2 (7 bases). The germline CDR1 and CDR2 sequences are SGHNT and YYREEE (reference sequence). Deletions cut 6 bases from V and 0 bases from J, with 19 bases between. This CDR3 is built from 17 residues. The CDR3 DNA sequence: TGTGCCAGCACCCCGGGGGGAGGGGGAAGCTCCTACAATGAGCAGTTCTTC. Translating gives CASTPGGGGSSYNEQFF.

There are many counts of this clonotype. V and J are TRBV5-1 and TRBJ1-1; D not certain. The germline V and J ends were trimmed by 5 bases and 1 base, with 12 bases remaining between them. CDR3 length: 14 residues. The germline V gene has CDR1 SGHRS and CDR2 YFSETQ. CDR3 sequence reads: CASSPQVSNTEAFF. CDR3 sequence (DNA): TGCGCCAGCAGTCCCCAGGTATCGAACACTGAAGCTTTCTTT.

This clonotype was recorded at least ten times. The CDR3 reads CASSGDFLETQYF. In DNA, the CDR3 is TGTGCCAGCAGCGGGGATTTTCTGGAGACCCAGTACTTC. The chain uses TRBV12-3 or TRBV12-4 and TRBJ2-5; possible D gene TRBD2, 5 bases. V was pared by 6 bases and J by 5 bases, with 13 bases between. The CDR3 runs 13 residues.

This clonotype has ten or more counts. The chain carries TRBV7-9 and TRBJ2-3; 7 bases match TRBD1. With V trimmed by 5 bases and J by 0 bases, 5 bases remained unmatched. Germline loops: CDR1 SEHNR, CDR2 FQNEAQ (reference sequence). The CDR3 runs 15 residues. CDR3 amino acids: CASSPRQGSTDTQYF. The CDR3 DNA follows: TGTGCCAGCAGCCCTAGACAGGGTAGCACAGATACGCAGTATTTT. The complete variable domain, with remaining parts taken from reference TRBV7-9 and TRBJ2-3, reads DTGVSQNPRHKITKRGQNVTFRCDPISEHNRLYWYRQTLGQGPEFLTYFQNEAQLEKSRLLSDRFSAERPKGSFSTLEIQRTEQGDSAMYLCASSPRQGSTDTQYFGPGTRLTVL.

The rearrangement links TRBV10-2 to TRBJ1-2; unclear D gene. CDR3 size: 11 residues. Germline V gene data show CDR1 as WSHSY and CDR2 as SAAADI. The V end was cut by 8 bases, the J end by 5 bases, with 9 bases between. CDR3 residues: CASGQQYGYTF. In DNA form, the CDR3 reads TGCGCCAGCGGGCAGCAGTATGGCTACACCTTC.

This clonotype was detected only a few times. The genes are TRBV5-1 and TRBJ2-5, with 9 bases identical to TRBD1. J was trimmed by 2 bases and V by 7 bases; bases with no gene match: 6. This CDR3 is 14 amino acids long. Germline-derived CDR1 and CDR2 are SGHRS and YFSETQ. CDR3 bases: TGCGCCAGCTCCATGGACAGGGGACAAGAGACCCAGTACTTC. Its protein product is CASSMDRGQETQYF.

V is TRBV28 and J is TRBJ1-6; D is perhaps TRBD1 (6 bases). V shed 5 bases and J shed 9 bases, with 17 bases lying between them. In germline, CDR1 is MDHEN, CDR2 SYDVKM. The CDR3 is 15 residues long. DNA of the CDR3: TGTGCCAGCAGTCCTCCGGGACACAATGGTTCACCCCTCCACTTT. Translating gives CASSPPGHNGSPLHF.

This clonotype has ten or more counts. The rearrangement joins TRBV11-1 to TRBJ1-2; perhaps TRBD1 as D (6 bases). The germline gives CDR1 SGHAT, CDR2 FQDESV (reference sequence). The CDR3 runs to 11 residues. The V end was cut by 5 bases, the J end by 7 bases, with 8 bases between. CDR3 bases: TGTGCCAGCAGCCAGGACAGTGGCTACACCTTC. This encodes CASSQDSGYTF.